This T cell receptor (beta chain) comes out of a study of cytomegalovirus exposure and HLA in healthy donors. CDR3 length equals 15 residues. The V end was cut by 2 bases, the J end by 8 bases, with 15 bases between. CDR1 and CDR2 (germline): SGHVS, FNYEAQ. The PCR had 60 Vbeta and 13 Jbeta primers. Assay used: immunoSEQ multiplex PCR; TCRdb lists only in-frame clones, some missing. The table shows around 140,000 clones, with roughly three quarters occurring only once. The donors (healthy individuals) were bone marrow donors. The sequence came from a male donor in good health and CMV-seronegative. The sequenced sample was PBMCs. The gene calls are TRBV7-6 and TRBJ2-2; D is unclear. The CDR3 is CASSLSQSLGGELFF. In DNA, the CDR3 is TGTGCCAGCAGCTTATCCCAGAGCCTAGGAGGGGAGCTGTTTTTT.